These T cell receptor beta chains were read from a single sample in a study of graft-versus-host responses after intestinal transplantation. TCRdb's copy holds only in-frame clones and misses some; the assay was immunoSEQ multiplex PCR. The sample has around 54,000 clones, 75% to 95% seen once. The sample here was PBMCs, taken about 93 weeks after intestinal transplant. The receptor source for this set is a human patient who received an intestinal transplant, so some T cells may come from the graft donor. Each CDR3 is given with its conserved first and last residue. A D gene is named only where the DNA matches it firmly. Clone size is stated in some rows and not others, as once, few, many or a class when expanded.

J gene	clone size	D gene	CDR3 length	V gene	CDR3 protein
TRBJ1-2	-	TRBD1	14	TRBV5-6	CASSLGQGIGGYTF
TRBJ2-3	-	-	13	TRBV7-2	CADGGPSTDTQYF
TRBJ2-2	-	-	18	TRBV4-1	CASSQGTPGDLSTGELFF
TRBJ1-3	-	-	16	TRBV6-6	CASSYSRGVSGNTIYF
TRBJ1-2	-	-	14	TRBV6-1	CASRVGQQNYGYTF
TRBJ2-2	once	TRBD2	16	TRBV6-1	CASSDQTSGGTGELFF
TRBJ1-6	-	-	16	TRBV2	CASSEMSGSYNSPLHF
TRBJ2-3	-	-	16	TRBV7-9	CASSLDSSYPTDTQYF
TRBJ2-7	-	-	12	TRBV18	CASSPTSHEQYF
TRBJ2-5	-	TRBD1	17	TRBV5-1	CASSARTGAKRGETQYF
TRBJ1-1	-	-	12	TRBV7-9	CASSEASPEAFF
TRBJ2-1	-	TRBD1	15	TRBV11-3	CASSAWDRGANEQFF
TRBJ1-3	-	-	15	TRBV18	CASSPRGNYGNTIYF
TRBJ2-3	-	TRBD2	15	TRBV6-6	CASSGGEGWTDTQYF
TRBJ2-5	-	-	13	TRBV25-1	CASSEWGEETQYF
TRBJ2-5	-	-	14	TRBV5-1	CASSPGPLSETQYF
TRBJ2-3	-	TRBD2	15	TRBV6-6	CASGPGTRSTDTQYF
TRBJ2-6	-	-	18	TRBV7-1	CASSGAIRGQSRANVLTF
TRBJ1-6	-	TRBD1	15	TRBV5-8	CASSLGQGGNSPLHF
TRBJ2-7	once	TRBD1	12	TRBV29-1	CSVGTGSREQYF
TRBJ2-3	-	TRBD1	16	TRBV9	CASSVRGRFIFDTQYF
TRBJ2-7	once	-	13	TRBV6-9	CASSLYRDYEQYF
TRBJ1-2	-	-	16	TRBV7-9	CASSLGYRQANYGYTF
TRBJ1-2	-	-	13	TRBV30	CAWSVLGFNGYTF
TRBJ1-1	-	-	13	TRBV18	CASSPRTGTGAFF
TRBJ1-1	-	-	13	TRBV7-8	CASSLAPGTEAFF
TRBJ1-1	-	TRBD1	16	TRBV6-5	CASSSRTGAKNTEAFF
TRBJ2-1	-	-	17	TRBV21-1	CASSPEVWGASYNEQFF
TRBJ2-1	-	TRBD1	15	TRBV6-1	CASINTGTGNNEQFF
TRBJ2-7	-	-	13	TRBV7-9	CASSPPSSYEQYF
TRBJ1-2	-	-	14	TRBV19	CASSAARDNYGYTF
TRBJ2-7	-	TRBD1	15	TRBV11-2	CASSFAGTDKLEQYF
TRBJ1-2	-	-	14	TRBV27	CASSPLSNYYGYTF
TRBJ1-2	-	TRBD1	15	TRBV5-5	CASSATGEFNYGYTF
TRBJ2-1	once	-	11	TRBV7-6	CASSPGRGQFF
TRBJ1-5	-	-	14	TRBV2	CASSPGNRDQPQHF
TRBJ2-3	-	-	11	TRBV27	CASSLGYTQYF
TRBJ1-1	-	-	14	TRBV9	CASSVRPGSTEAFF
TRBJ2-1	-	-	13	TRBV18	CASSPRGHNEQFF
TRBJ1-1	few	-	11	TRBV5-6	CASSLNTEAFF
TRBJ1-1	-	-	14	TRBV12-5	CASAPGIPVTEAFF
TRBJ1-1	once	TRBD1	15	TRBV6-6	CASHDRGPVNTEAFF